This T cell receptor (beta chain) was profiled in a study of T cell repertoires in cytomegalovirus infection. Across the study: Shared public TCR beta signatures pointed to both CMV infection and a matching HLA type. Study-wide points: Within the response measured ex vivo, HLA-C-restricted CMV-specific TCR beta clonotypes were dominant. CMV carriers having the relevant HLA were flagged by cumulative public TCR beta family frequency.

V was pared by 5 bases and J by 4 bases, with 12 bases of the junction left unmatched. The CDR3 extends over 18 amino acids. Germline CDR1 reads SEHNR; CDR2 reads FQNEAQ (reference sequence). Remarks on this clonotype: Antigen unknown.

A single record per CDR3 protein comes from TCRdb applying MiXCR to the reads. This table has fewer than 550,000 distinct CDR3 sequences, 16% appearing once. The V call is TRBV7-9, the J call TRBJ2-3; TRBD2 matches 13 bases. The sample was CD8+ T cells from PBMCs. The receptor was isolated from a human donor in good health (CMV status not recorded). Some clones in this sample may be carry-over from other donors' samples. The CDR3 DNA is TGTGCCAGCAGCCCGACTAGCGGGGGGCCCACCGGCCCAGATACGCAGTATTTT. Its translation: CASSPTSGGPTGPDTQYF.